The clone carrying this T cell receptor beta chain was detected a few times. As to time point: patch test 2, 6 weeks after DPC sensitization. As for treatment: therapeutic diphenylcyclopropenone sensitization with weekly scalp DPC. The CDR3 is 15 amino acids. The germline V gene has CDR1 LGHDT and CDR2 YNNKEL (reference sequence). Trimming left V 3 bases short and J 7 bases short, with 13 bases between. This entry comes from a study of human T cells and chemical hapten exposure. Background on the study: Doses of diphenylcyclopropenone went to the patients' scalps weekly throughout the roughly 24-week study.

TCRdb redid the calling of the RACE reads with MiXCR, one entry per CDR3 protein. The sample contains 25,000 to 30,000 distinct CDR3 sequences, roughly 9.4% of which appear only once. The source of this sequence is a man under 40 with alopecia areata. Some clones in this sample may be carry-over from other donors' samples. The source material was whole blood, sampled in connection with sensitization to the hapten diphenylcyclopropenone (DPC). V usage is TRBV3-1 and J usage is TRBJ1-6, with D tentatively TRBD1 (6 bases). As DNA, the CDR3 is TGTGCCAGCAGCCAGGCAGGGCAGGGGAATTCACCCCTCCACTTT. It translates to CASSQAGQGNSPLHF.